This TCR beta chain was sequenced during a study of OX40 agonist ivuxolimab in advanced cancers. Overall study: Recorded diagnoses for dose-escalation patients were hepatocellular carcinoma, melanoma, renal cell or head and neck cancer. Study-wide points: Compared with others, partial responders at 0.1-3.0 mg/kg displayed clonal expansion among the lowest.

With regard to this clone: Its antigen is not identified.

Profiling relied on immunoSEQ multiplex PCR, and the TCRdb table lists in-frame clones only, not all of them. The sample records 100,000 or so clones, just over 90% being singletons. This CDR3 contains 11 residues. V was cut by 4 bases and J by 10 bases, with 9 bases left in between. Germline V gives CDR1 SGHRS, CDR2 YFSETQ. The TCR sequence derives from an adult with an advanced solid tumor such as melanoma, head and neck, liver or kidney cancer. This specimen consisted of CD4+ or CD8+ T cells sorted from blood, obtained in a trial of the OX40 agonist ivuxolimab. V is TRBV5-1 and J is TRBJ2-1; the D call may be TRBD1 or TRBD2 (5 bases each). In DNA, the CDR3 is TGCGCCAGCAGCCTGGGGGTGGAGCAGTTCTTC. Amino acid sequence: CASSLGVEQFF.